This TCR beta chain was sequenced for a study of regulatory T cells in long-lasting Graves disease. This clonotype appeared many times. What it binds is unknown. The junction departs from the called germline gene at one end, perhaps through a read error. Time point: newly diagnosed GD, antithyroid drugs for less than 3 months. From PBMCs, RNA was extracted and then used to make the TCR library. The authors diagnosed Graves' disease using American Thyroid Association guidelines. For TCR beta, libraries came from iRepertoire HTBI primers and Arm-PCR of CDR3 regions. MiXCR was run by TCRdb on the multiplex PCR reads, yielding one entry per CDR3 protein. The repertoire holds roughly 560,000 distinct CDR3 sequences, roughly 16% seen once, with 20% to 25% in the top ten. Study conclusions and caveats: Favored usage of TRBV28, TRBJ1-2 and TRBJ2-5 was recorded in persistent disease.

The germline CDR1 and CDR2 sequences are LGHNT and FRNRAP. CDR3 length equals 16 residues. This sample also appeared in a second study, on T cells in Graves' hyperthyroidism and ophthalmopathy. This second study says: A first-round RT-PCR of the TCR CDR3 used the HTBI primer set.

The receptor was isolated from a woman aged 35-65 years with Graves disease. The genes are TRBV12-5 and TRBJ1-1; tentatively, D is TRBD1 (5 bases). The sequences come from peripheral blood mononuclear cells (PBMCs), collected at new diagnosis, from a patient treated with antithyroid drugs. CDR3 sequence (DNA): TGTGCTAGTGGTTTCCTATTAGCAGGGAGGAACGCTGAAGCTTTCTTT. Its protein product is CASGFLLAGRNAEAFF.